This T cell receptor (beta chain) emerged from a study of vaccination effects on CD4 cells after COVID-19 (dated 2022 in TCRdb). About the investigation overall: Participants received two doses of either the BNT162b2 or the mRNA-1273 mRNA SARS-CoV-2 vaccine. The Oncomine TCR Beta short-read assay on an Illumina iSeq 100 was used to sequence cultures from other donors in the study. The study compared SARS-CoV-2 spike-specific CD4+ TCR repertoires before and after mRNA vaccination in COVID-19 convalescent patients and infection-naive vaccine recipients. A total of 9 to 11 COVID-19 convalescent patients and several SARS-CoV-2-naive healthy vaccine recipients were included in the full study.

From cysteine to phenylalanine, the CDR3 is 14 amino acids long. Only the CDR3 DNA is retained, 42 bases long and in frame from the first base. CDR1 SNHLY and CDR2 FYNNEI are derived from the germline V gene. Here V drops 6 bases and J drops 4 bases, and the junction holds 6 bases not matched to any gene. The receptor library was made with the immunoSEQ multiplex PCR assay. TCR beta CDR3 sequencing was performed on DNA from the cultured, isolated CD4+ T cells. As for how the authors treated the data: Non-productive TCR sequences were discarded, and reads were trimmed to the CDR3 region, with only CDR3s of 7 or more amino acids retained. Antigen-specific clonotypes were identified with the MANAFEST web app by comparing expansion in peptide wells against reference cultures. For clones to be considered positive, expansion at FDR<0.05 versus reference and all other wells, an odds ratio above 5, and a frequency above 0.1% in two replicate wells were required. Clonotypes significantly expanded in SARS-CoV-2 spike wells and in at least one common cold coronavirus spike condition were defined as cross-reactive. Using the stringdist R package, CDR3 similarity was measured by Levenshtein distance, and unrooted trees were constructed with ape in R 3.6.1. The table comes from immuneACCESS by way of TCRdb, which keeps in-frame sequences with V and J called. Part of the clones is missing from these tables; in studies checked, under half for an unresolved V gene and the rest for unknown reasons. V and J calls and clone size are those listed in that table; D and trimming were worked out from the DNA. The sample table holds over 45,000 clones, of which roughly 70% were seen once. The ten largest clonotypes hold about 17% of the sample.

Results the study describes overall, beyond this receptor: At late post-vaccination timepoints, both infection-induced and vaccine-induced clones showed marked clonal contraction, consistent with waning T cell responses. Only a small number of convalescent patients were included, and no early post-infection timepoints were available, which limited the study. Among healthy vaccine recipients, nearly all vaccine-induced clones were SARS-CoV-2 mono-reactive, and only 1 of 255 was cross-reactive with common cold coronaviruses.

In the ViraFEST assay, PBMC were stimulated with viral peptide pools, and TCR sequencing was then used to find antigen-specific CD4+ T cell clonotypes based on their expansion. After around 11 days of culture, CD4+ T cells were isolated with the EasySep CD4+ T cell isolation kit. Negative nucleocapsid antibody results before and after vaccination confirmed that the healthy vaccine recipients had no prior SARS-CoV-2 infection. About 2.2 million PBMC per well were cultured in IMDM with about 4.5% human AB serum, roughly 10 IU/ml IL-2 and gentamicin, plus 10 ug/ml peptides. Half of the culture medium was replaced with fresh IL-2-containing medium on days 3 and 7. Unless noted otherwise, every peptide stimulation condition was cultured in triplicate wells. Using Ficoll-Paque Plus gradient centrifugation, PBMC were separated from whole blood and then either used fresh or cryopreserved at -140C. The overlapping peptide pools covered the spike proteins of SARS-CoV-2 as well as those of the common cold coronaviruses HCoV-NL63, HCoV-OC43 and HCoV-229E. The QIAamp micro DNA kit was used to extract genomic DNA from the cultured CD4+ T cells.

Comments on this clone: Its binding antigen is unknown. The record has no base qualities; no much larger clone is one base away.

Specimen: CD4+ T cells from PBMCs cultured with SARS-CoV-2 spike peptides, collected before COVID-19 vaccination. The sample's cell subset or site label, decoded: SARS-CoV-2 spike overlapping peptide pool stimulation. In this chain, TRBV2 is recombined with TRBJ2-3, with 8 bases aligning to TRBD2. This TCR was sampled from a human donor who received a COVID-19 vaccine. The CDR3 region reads CASSSGRAPDTQYF. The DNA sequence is TGTGCCAGCAGCTCCGGGAGGGCCCCAGATACGCAGTATTTT.